The table lists the clone carrying this T cell receptor beta chain with many counts. This entry is derived from a study of T cells in Graves' hyperthyroidism and ophthalmopathy. Amplification of TCR beta CDR3 regions was performed using RNA transcripts as template. During a first-round RT-PCR of the TCR CDR3, the HTBI primer set was used. TCRdb ran MiXCR on the multiplex PCR reads and lists one entry per CDR3 protein. The data show about 520,000 distinct CDR3 sequences, 24% seen once. The CDR3 runs to 15 residues. Germline CDR1 MGHRA, CDR2 YSYEKL. Deletions cut 1 base from V and 1 base from J, with 10 bases between.

The sample consisted of blood. This TCR derives from a woman in her twenties or thirties with Graves' ophthalmopathy. The rearrangement uses TRBV4-1 and TRBJ1-1; D call uncertain. The DNA of the CDR3 is TGCGCCAGCAGCCAAGTGCGGGCGAAGAACACTGAAGCTTTCTTT. Protein: CASSQVRAKNTEAFF.